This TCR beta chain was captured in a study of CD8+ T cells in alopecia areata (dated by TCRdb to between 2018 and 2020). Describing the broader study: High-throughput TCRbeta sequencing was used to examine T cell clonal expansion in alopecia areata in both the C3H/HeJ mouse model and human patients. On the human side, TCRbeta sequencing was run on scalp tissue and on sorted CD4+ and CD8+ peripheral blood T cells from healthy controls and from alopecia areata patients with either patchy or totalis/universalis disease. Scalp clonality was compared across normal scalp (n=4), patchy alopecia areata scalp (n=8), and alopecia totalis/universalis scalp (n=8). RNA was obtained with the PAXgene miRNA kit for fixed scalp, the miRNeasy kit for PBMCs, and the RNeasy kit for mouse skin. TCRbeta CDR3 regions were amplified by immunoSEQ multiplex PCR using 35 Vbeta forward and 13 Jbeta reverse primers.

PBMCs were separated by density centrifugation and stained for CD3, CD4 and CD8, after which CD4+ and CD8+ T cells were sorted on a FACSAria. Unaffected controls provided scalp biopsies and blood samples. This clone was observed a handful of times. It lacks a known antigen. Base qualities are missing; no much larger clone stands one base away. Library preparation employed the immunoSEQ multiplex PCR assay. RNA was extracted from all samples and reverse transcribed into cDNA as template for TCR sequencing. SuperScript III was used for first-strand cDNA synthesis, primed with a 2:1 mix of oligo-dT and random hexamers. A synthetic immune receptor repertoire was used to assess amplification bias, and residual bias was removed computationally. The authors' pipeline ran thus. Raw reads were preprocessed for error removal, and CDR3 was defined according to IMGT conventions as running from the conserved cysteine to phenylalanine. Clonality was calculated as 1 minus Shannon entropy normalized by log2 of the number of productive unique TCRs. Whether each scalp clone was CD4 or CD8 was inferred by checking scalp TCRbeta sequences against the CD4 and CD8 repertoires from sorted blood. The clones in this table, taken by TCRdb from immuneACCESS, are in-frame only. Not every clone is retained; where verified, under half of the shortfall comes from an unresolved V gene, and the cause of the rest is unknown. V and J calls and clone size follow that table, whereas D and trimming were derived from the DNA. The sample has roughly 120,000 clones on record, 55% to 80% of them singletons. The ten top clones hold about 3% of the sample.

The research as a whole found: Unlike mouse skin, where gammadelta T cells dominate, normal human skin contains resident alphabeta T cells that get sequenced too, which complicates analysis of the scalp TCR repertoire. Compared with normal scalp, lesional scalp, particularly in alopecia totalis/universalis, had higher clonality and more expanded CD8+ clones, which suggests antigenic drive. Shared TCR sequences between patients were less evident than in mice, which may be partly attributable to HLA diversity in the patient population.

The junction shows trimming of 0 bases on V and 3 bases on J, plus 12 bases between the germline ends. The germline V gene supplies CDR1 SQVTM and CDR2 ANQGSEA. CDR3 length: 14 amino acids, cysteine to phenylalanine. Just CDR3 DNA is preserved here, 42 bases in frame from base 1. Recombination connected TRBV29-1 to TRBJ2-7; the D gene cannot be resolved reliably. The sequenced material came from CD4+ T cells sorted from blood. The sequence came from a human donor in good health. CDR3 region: CSVEDPLGNYEQYF. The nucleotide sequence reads TGCAGCGTTGAAGATCCGCTTGGGAACTACGAGCAGTACTTC.